The next 29 T cell receptor beta chains were all read from a single sample in a study of vaccination and CD4 T cells after COVID-19. Treatment defined: approximately nine-day PBMC culture with coronavirus spike peptide pools or control peptides (ViraFEST assay). The Oncomine TCR Beta short-read assay was what sequenced the DNA obtained from cultured CD4+ T cells. TCRdb re-analysed the PCR reads in MiXCR, keeping a single row per CDR3 protein. The sample gives more than 12,000 distinct CDR3 sequences, roughly 25% of which show up once; around 25% is in the top ten. Their cognate antigens are unknown. The sequenced sample was cultured CD4+ T cells from blood. All receptors derive from a human donor with COVID-19.

This clonotype occurred a few times. The chain recombines TRBV19 with TRBJ1-1; 8 bases match TRBD1. Germline V gene data show CDR1 as LNHDA and CDR2 as SQIVND (reference sequence). Trimming at V came to 2 bases and at J to 5 bases, leaving 7 bases not matched to a gene. This CDR3 comprises 15 residues. The CDR3 loop reads CASSIKGQGATEAFF. The CDR3 DNA reads as TGTGCCAGTAGTATAAAAGGGCAGGGGGCGACTGAAGCTTTCTTT. The full variable domain, its missing parts supplied by reference TRBV19 and TRBJ1-1, is DGGITQSPKYLFRKEGQNVTLSCEQNLNHDAMYWYRQDPGQGLRLIYYSQIVNDFQKGDIAEGYSVSREKKESFPLTVTSAQKNPTAFYLCASSIKGQGATEAFFGQGTRLTVV.

By frequency in the sample, this clonotype is medium-sized. V and J are TRBV27 and TRBJ1-6; D is unclear. Germline V gene data show CDR1 as MNHEY and CDR2 as SMNVEV (reference sequence). V dropped 3 bases and J dropped 8 bases, with 5 bases sitting between them. The CDR3 consists of 12 residues. CDR3 loop: CASSLIHSPLHF. CDR3 coding DNA: TGTGCCAGCAGTTTGATTCATTCACCCCTCCACTTT.

The V call is TRBV5-1, the J call TRBJ2-5; 8 bases fit TRBD1. The CDR3 has 15 amino acids. With 4 bases clipped from V and 5 bases from J, the junction kept 10 bases outside the gene matches. Germline V lookup: CDR1 SGHRS, CDR2 YFSETQ. As DNA, the CDR3 is TGCGCCAGCAGCCAGTCGACAGGGGTACAGGAGACCCAGTACTTC. As protein: CASSQSTGVQETQYF.

By its share, this clonotype is medium-sized (0.01 to 0.1%). The rearrangement uses TRBV27 and TRBJ1-2; D perhaps matches TRBD1 (5 bases). CDR3 length equals 16 residues. V was pared by 4 bases and J by 6 bases, with 21 bases between. CDR1 MNHEY and CDR2 SMNVEV come from the germline V gene (reference sequence). CDR3 nucleotides: TGTGCCAGCAGTTCCAAAGTGGCAGGGCGGATCCATGGCTACACCTTC. It encodes CASSSKVAGRIHGYTF.

This clonotype was recorded a few times. The chain joins TRBV7-2 to TRBJ1-5, with D unclear. This CDR3 is built from 13 residues. Germline loops: CDR1 SGHTA, CDR2 FQGNSA. The V gene lost 3 bases and the J gene lost 5 bases, with 8 bases spanning the gap. CDR3 sequence reads: CASSFGSDQPQHF. The CDR3 bases are TGTGCCAGCAGCTTTGGGTCTGATCAGCCCCAGCATTTT.

This clonotype was counted between two and nine times. V gene TRBV7-2 combines with J gene TRBJ1-2; 7 nucleotides align to TRBD1. The trim removed 1 base at V and 5 bases at J, leaving 10 bases unmatched. The CDR3 runs 16 residues. CDR1 is SGHTA and CDR2 is FQGNSA in the germline V gene. The CDR3 region is CASSLVVTGRYYGYTF. The CDR3, as DNA: TGTGCCAGCAGCTTAGTGGTGACAGGGAGGTATTATGGCTACACCTTC.

Concerning this clonotype itself: A junction end diverges from the germline sequence, so it may reflect a read error. The genes are TRBV6-1 and TRBJ2-3; 10 bases align to TRBD2. Per germline, CDR1 MNHNS and CDR2 SASEGT. The CDR3 length is 19 residues. CDR3 in DNA: TGTGCCATCAGTGAGTCATCTCGGGCTAGCGGGGGTTCCACAGATACGCAGTATTTT. Translated, it gives CAISESSRASGGSTDTQYF.

The rearrangement joins TRBV5-1 to TRBJ2-5, with a tentative D call TRBD2 (7 bases). Trimming took 2 bases from V and 2 from J, leaving 13 bases between them. Germline CDR1 and CDR2: SGHRS and YFSETQ. The CDR3 length is 15 residues. For the CDR3, the DNA is TGCGCCAGCAGCTTTACAGGGACTACTCAAGAGACCCAGTACTTC. Its translation: CASSFTGTTQETQYF.

The chain joins TRBV11-2 to TRBJ1-2; 7 bases agree with TRBD1. This CDR3 contains 15 residues. With V trimmed by 0 bases and J by 7 bases, 8 bases remained unmatched. Per germline, CDR1 SGHAT and CDR2 FQNNGV. The CDR3: CASSLESRGDGGYTF. The CDR3 DNA reads as TGTGCCAGCAGCTTAGAGTCCAGGGGGGACGGTGGCTACACCTTC.

J is TRBJ1-2 and V is TRBV5-6; no firm D call. Germline V lookup: CDR1 SGHDT, CDR2 YYEEEE. V lost 0 bases, J lost 7 bases, and 10 bases lay in between. CDR3 length equals 13 residues. This chain's CDR3 is CASSLGNRGGYTF. The CDR3 DNA reads as TGTGCCAGCAGCTTGGGCAATCGGGGTGGCTACACCTTC.

By its share, this clonotype is medium-sized (0.01 to 0.1%). The gene calls are TRBV6-1 and TRBJ1-5; TRBD1 is a possible D gene (5 bases). This CDR3 comprises 14 residues. V was pared by 5 bases and J by 2 bases, with 10 bases between. Germline V gene data show CDR1 as MNHNS and CDR2 as SASEGT. In DNA, the CDR3 is TGTGCCAGCAGTCGGGACGGCGGCAATCAGCCCCAGCATTTT. It codes for CASSRDGGNQPQHF.

The chain employs TRBV18 and TRBJ2-2; possible D gene TRBD1, 5 bases. V lost 1 base and J 0 bases, leaving 9 bases between the germline ends. The CDR3 consists of 16 residues. The germline CDR1 and CDR2 sequences are KGHSH and LQKENI. The CDR3 protein is CASSPQSTANTGELFF. In nucleotides, the CDR3 is TGTGCCAGCTCACCACAGTCGACAGCGAACACCGGGGAGCTGTTTTTT.

This clonotype occurred a few times. The chain recombines TRBV20-1 with TRBJ1-1, with D hard to call. The germline CDR1 and CDR2 sequences are DFQATT and SNEGSKA (reference sequence). The V gene lost 4 bases and the J gene lost 8 bases, with 11 bases spanning the gap. The CDR3 length is 11 residues. The CDR3 loop reads CSAIPRLEAFF. Here the CDR3 DNA reads TGCAGTGCTATTCCGCGGCTGGAAGCTTTCTTT.

This chain uses TRBV2 with TRBJ1-4, with 10 bases fitting TRBD1. Germline lookup yields CDR1 SNHLY and CDR2 FYNNEI. V shed 7 bases and J 6 bases; nucleotides not matched to a gene: 5. There are 14 residues in the CDR3. CDR3 sequence reads: CASTGTGAYEKLFF. The CDR3 DNA is TGTGCCAGCACCGGGACAGGGGCCTATGAAAAACTGTTTTTT.

This clonotype was observed a handful of times. V is TRBV25-1 and J is TRBJ1-5; 9 nucleotides line up with TRBD1. Germline loops: CDR1 MGHDK, CDR2 SYGVNS. V shed 6 bases, J shed 5 bases, and the junction held 8 bases outside the gene matches. The CDR3 sequence is 15 residues long. The CDR3 nucleotides are TGTGCCAGCAGAGACAAAACAGGGGGCTATCAGCCCCAGCATTTT. The encoded protein is CASRDKTGGYQPQHF.

This clonotype showed up just a few times. CDR3 sequence: CASSRDSVTDTQYF. CDR3 nucleotides: TGTGCCAGCAGTCGGGACTCGGTCACAGATACGCAGTATTTT. The chain has TRBV6-4 and TRBJ2-3; possible D gene TRBD2, 6 bases. The germline gives CDR1 MRHNA, CDR2 SNTAGT. This CDR3 comprises 14 residues. V was clipped by 5 bases and J by 2 bases, with 11 bases between them.

Comments on this clonotype: A single base separates this from a much larger clone, so it may be a read error. The gene calls are TRBV20-1 and TRBJ1-5; 8 bases are shared with TRBD1. CDR3 size: 15 residues. The trim removed 0 bases at V and 6 bases at J, leaving 7 bases unmatched. Germline-derived CDR1 and CDR2 are DFQATT and SNEGSKA (reference sequence). CDR3 in amino acids: CSARELGTGIQPQHF. The CDR3 nucleotides are TGCAGTGCTAGAGAATTAGGGACAGGCATTCAGCCCCAGCATTTT.

The genes are TRBV6-1 and TRBJ2-7; D tentatively fits TRBD1 or TRBD2 (5 bases each). This CDR3 is 13 amino acids long. The ends were cut back, 7 bases at V and 4 bases at J, with 14 bases in the middle. The germline gives CDR1 MNHNS, CDR2 SASEGT. CDR3 region: CASTSGTLYEQYF. In nucleotides, the CDR3 is TGTGCCAGCACTTCCGGGACGCTATACGAGCAGTACTTC.

This clonotype was picked up a small number of times. The chain couples TRBV7-3 to TRBJ2-5; D gene uncertain. The CDR3 runs 13 residues. Trimming stripped 2 bases from V and 5 bases from J, with 9 bases between. Germline V CDR1 and CDR2: SGHTA, FQGTGA. In DNA form, the CDR3 reads TGTGCCAGCAGCTTATCCGGGCGGGAGACCCAGTACTTC. This encodes CASSLSGRETQYF.

The V gene is TRBV6-1, the J gene TRBJ1-4; 7 bases line up with TRBD1. J gave up 5 bases and V 6 bases, and 6 bases lay outside the gene matches. The CDR3 sequence is 14 residues long. CDR1 and CDR2 from the germline V gene are MNHNS and SASEGT. CDR3 loop: CASRRPGQNEKLFF. In DNA, the CDR3 is TGTGCCAGCAGGCGACCGGGACAGAATGAAAAACTGTTTTTT.

This clonotype was seen a few times. The chain uses TRBV7-3 and TRBJ2-7; D unclear. The CDR3 contains 13 residues. V was trimmed by 3 bases and J by 6 bases, leaving 12 bases between them. Per germline, CDR1 SGHTA and CDR2 FQGTGA. The DNA for the CDR3 is TGTGCCAGCAGCTTTGGGCAGTTATCCGAGCAGTACTTC. It specifies CASSFGQLSEQYF.

V gene TRBV18 combines with J gene TRBJ1-1; no firm D call. CDR3 length: 14 amino acids. The ends were cut back, 3 bases at V and 8 bases at J, with 16 bases in the middle. From germline, CDR1 is KGHSH and CDR2 LQKENI. For the CDR3, the DNA is TGTGCCAGCTCACCCTCAGTCAGCCTCTCAGAAGCTTTCTTT. Translating it yields CASSPSVSLSEAFF.

Within the sample, this clonotype is medium-sized (0.01 to 0.1%). The gene calls are TRBV20-1 and TRBJ1-5; D is unclear. Per germline, CDR1 DFQATT and CDR2 SNEGSKA (reference sequence). V was cut by 4 bases and J by 0 bases, with 16 bases left in between. CDR3 length: 16 amino acids. DNA of the CDR3: TGCAGTGCTATGGGCCTTACGGGGTATAGCAATCAGCCCCAGCATTTT. Its protein product is CSAMGLTGYSNQPQHF.

The gene calls are TRBV7-2 and TRBJ1-4; TRBD1 matches 8 bases. The CDR3 is made up of 14 amino acids. The ends lost 4 bases at V and 8 bases at J; junction bases unmatched: 6. Germline V gives CDR1 SGHTA, CDR2 FQGNSA. The CDR3 sequence: CASSSDRGLEKLFF. CDR3 DNA: TGTGCCAGCAGCTCCGACAGGGGTTTGGAAAAACTGTTTTTT.

A word on this clonotype: This sequence may be a read error, since a much larger clone differs from it by one base. V usage is TRBV7-2 and J usage is TRBJ1-5; D perhaps matches TRBD1 (5 bases). This CDR3 has 13 amino acids. CDR1 and CDR2 (germline): SGHTA, FQGNSA. The germline V and J ends were trimmed by 2 bases and 6 bases, with 8 bases remaining between them. The CDR3 loop reads CASSLTGGQPQHF. CDR3 coding DNA: TGTGCCAGCAGCTTAACGGGGGGTCAGCCCCAGCATTTT.

In its sample, this clonotype was seen a few times. This chain connects TRBV5-1 to TRBJ2-5, with a tentative D call TRBD1 (6 bases). The V end lost 3 bases, the J end lost 3 bases, and 15 bases lay between the germline ends. The CDR3 contains 15 residues. CDR1 is SGHRS and CDR2 is YFSETQ in the germline V gene. The CDR3 DNA reads as TGCGCCAGCAGCTCGGACGGGACATCCGAAGAGACCCAGTACTTC. This translates into CASSSDGTSEETQYF.

The chain joins TRBV7-9 to TRBJ2-1, with D maybe TRBD2 (5 bases). Between the trimmed V and J ends, which lost 5 bases and 7 bases, there was a span of 15 bases. The CDR3 runs 14 residues. CDR1 and CDR2 from the germline V gene are SEHNR and FQNEAQ (reference sequence). The CDR3 DNA reads TGTGCCAGCAGCCAACATAACGGGGTAAATGAGCAGTTCTTC. Translation gives CASSQHNGVNEQFF.

Only a few counts were recorded for this clonotype. In nucleotides, the CDR3 is TGTGCCAGTAGTAGTGTCCCAGGTCGGAGCACAGATACGCAGTATTTT. It yields the protein CASSSVPGRSTDTQYF. The chain links TRBV19 to TRBJ2-3; D gene uncertain. The CDR3 runs 16 residues. Trimming stripped 4 bases from V and 0 bases from J, with 14 bases between. Germline assignment: CDR1 LNHDA and CDR2 SQIVND (reference sequence).

This chain connects TRBV24-1 to TRBJ2-7; 8 nucleotides agree with TRBD1. This CDR3 contains 13 residues. The J segment lost 6 bases and the V segment lost 7 bases, leaving 7 bases of the junction unmatched. Germline CDR1 reads KGHDR; CDR2 reads SFDVKD. In DNA form, the CDR3 reads TGTGCCACCAGCAGGGGGCAGGGGGCCGAGCAGTACTTC. Translating gives CATSRGQGAEQYF.